These 10 T cell receptor beta chains share one sample of origin, sequenced in a study of blood T cell repertoires in COVID-19 (dated by TCRdb to the early 2020s). Library method: the immunoSEQ multiplex PCR assay. The table was pulled from immuneACCESS by TCRdb, which kept in-frame rearrangements only. Such tables lose some clones; where checked, under half of the loss comes from unresolved V genes, and the rest has no known cause. Here the sample has 260,000 or so clones; about nine tenths occur a single time. Around a sixth of the sample is held by the ten biggest clonotypes. Sequenced sample: PBMCs or T cells enriched from blood (not recorded which). These receptors came from a man younger than 35 who had recovered from COVID-19.

There are many counts of this clone. The chain recombines TRBV5-1 with TRBJ1-4, with 10 bases aligning to TRBD1. V lost 4 bases and J lost 2; bases outside the gene matches: 2. Germline V gene data show CDR1 as SGHRS and CDR2 as YFSETQ. CDR3 length: 15 amino acids. As DNA, the CDR3 is TGCGCCAGCAGCCCGACAGGGGGCACTAATGAAAAACTGTTTTTT. It is translated as CASSPTGGTNEKLFF.

This chain connects TRBV3-1 (or the pseudogene TRBV3-2) to TRBJ2-1; D is unclear. The germline CDR1 and CDR2 sequences are LGHDT and YNNKEL (reference sequence). The CDR3 is made up of 16 amino acids. V was pared by 4 bases and J by 10 bases, with 23 bases between. The CDR3 sequence is CASSLRFDLSVGEQFF. DNA for the CDR3: TGTGCCAGCAGCCTGCGTTTTGACTTATCGGTTGGAGAGCAGTTCTTC.

The V gene is TRBV12-3 or TRBV12-4, the J gene TRBJ2-7; 7 positions match TRBD2. V shed 5 bases, J shed 5 bases, and the junction held 6 bases outside the gene matches. This CDR3 contains 13 residues. Here the CDR3 DNA reads TGTGCCAGCAGTATCTGGGAGGGTAACGAGCAGTACTTC. Residues: CASSIWEGNEQYF.

This clone showed up just a few times. The CDR3 is CASSQRRWEDSPLHF. The DNA of the CDR3 is TGTGCCAGCAGCCAACGGAGATGGGAGGATTCACCCCTCCACTTT. J is TRBJ1-6 and V is TRBV14, with D hard to call. V lost 2 bases, J lost 8 bases, and 13 bases lay in between. The CDR3 is 15 amino acids. CDR1 is SGHDN and CDR2 is FVKESK in the germline V gene.

The V call is TRBV7-9, the J call TRBJ1-3, with 7 bases aligning to TRBD1. The germline V gene encodes CDR1 SEHNR and CDR2 FQNEAQ (reference sequence). V shed 7 bases, J shed 0 bases, and the junction held 12 bases outside the gene matches. The CDR3 is 17 amino acids. Here the CDR3 reads CASNFVTGTDSGNTIYF. The CDR3 DNA reads as TGTGCCAGCAACTTTGTTACCGGGACAGACTCTGGAAACACCATATATTTT.

V gene TRBV10-1 combines with J gene TRBJ1-1; the D is unclear. The CDR3 has 15 residues. V was shortened by 0 bases and J by 4 bases, with 12 bases between the two germline ends. Germline V lookup: CDR1 WNHNN, CDR2 SYGVQD (reference sequence). DNA of the CDR3: TGCGCCAGCAGTGAGTCCTACGGAGTTCCCACTGAAGCTTTCTTT. Translation: CASSESYGVPTEAFF.

V gene TRBV3-1 (or the pseudogene TRBV3-2) combines with J gene TRBJ2-5, with D maybe TRBD2 (5 bases). CDR1 is LGHDT and CDR2 is YNNKEL in the germline V gene (reference sequence). The germline V and J ends were trimmed by 5 bases and 5 bases, with 12 bases remaining between them. The length of the CDR3 is 13 residues. This CDR3 is CASSRTPRETQYF. CDR3 nucleotides: TGTGCCAGCAGCAGGACTCCCCGGGAGACCCAGTACTTC.

The CDR3: CASRPQGGGTEAFF. In DNA, the CDR3 is TGTGCCAGCAGGCCCCAGGGTGGTGGCACTGAAGCTTTCTTT. This chain joins TRBV2 and TRBJ1-1, with D perhaps TRBD1 (5 bases). Deletions cut 6 bases from V and 4 bases from J, with 15 bases between. The CDR3 runs 14 residues. Germline CDR1 reads SNHLY; CDR2 reads FYNNEI.

The rearrangement links TRBV6-4 to TRBJ1-5; a possible D gene is TRBD1 (5 bases). Germline lookup yields CDR1 MRHNA and CDR2 SNTAGT. The CDR3 is made up of 16 amino acids. Trimming removed 2 bases from V and 5 bases from J, with 16 bases in between. The CDR3 DNA is TGTGCCAGCAGTGACGGTCGGGGGATGGGGGATCAGCCCCAGCATTTT. Its translation: CASSDGRGMGDQPQHF.

In this sample, this clone turned up a few times. The CDR3 DNA reads TGTGCCAGCAGACCGGAGGTCACTGAAGCTTTCTTT. Residues: CASRPEVTEAFF. The rearrangement uses TRBV7-9 and TRBJ1-1; no clear D gene. In germline, CDR1 is SEHNR, CDR2 FQNEAQ (reference sequence). There are 12 residues in the CDR3. V was trimmed by 6 bases and J by 4 bases, leaving 9 bases between them.